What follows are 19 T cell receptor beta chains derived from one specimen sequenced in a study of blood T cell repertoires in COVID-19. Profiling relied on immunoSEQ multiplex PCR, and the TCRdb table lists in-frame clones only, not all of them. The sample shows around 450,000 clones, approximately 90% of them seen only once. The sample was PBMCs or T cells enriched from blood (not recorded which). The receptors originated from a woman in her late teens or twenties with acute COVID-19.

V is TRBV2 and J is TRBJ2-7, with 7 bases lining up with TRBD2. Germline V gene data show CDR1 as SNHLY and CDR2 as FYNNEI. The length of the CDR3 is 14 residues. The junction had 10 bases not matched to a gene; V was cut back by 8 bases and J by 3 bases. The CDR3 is CASLTSALSYEQYF. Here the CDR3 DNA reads TGTGCCAGCCTCACTAGCGCACTAAGCTACGAGCAGTACTTC.

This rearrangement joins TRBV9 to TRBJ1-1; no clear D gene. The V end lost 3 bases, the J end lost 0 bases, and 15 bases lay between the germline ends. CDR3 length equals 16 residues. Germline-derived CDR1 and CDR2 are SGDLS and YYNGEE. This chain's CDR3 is CASSATGDLMNTEAFF. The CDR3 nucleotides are TGTGCCAGCAGCGCTACCGGGGATCTCATGAACACTGAAGCTTTCTTT.

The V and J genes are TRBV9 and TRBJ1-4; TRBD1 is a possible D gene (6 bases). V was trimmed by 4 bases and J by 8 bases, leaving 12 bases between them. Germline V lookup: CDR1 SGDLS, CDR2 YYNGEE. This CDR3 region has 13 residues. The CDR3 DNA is TGTGCCAGCAGCATGACAGGTAGCGAAAAACTGTTTTTT. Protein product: CASSMTGSEKLFF. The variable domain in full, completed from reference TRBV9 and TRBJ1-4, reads DSGVTQTPKHLITATGQRVTLRCSPRSGDLSVYWYQQSLDQGLQFLIQYYNGEERAKGNILERFSAQQFPDLHSELNLSSLELGDSALYFCASSMTGSEKLFFGSGTQLSVL.

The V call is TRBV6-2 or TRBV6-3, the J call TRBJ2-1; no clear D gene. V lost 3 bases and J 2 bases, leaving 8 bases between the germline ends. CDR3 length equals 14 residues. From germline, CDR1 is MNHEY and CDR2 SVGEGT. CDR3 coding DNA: TGTGCCAGCAGTTATCGTAGTGCCTACAATGAGCAGTTCTTC. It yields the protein CASSYRSAYNEQFF.

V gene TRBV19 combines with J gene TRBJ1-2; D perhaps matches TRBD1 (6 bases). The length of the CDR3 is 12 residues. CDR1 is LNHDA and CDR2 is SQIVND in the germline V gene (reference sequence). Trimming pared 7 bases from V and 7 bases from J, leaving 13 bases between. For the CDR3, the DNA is TGTGCCAGTAATATCGGCAGGGGTGGCTACACCTTC. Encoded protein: CASNIGRGGYTF.

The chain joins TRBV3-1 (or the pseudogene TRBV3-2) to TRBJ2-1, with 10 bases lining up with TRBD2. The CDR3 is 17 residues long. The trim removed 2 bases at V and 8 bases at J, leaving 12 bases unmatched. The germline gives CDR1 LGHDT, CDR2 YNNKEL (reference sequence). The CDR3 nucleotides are TGTGCCAGCAGCCAACCCCTATATAGCGGGGGGCTCGATGAGCAGTTCTTC. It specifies CASSQPLYSGGLDEQFF.

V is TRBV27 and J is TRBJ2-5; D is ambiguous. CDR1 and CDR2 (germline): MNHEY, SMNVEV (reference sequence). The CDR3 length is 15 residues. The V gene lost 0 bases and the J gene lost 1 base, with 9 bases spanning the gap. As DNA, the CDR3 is TGTGCCAGCAGTTTATCGTATCAGTTCCAAGAGACCCAGTACTTC. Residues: CASSLSYQFQETQYF.

The CDR3 nucleotides read TGTGCCAGTAGTTCGACGGACAGGTTGGACGAGCAGTACTTC. Translating gives CASSSTDRLDEQYF. This chain joins TRBV19 and TRBJ2-7, with 7 bases lining up with TRBD1. CDR1 and CDR2 (germline): LNHDA, SQIVND (reference sequence). Germline trimming cut 5 bases from V and 5 bases from J; bases unmatched to any gene: 9. The CDR3 is 14 residues long.

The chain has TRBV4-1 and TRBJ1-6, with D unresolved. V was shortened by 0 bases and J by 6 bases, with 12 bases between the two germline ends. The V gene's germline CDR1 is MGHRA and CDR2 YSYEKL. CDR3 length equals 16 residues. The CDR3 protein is CASSQDRLLGNSPLHF. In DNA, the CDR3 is TGCGCCAGCAGCCAAGATCGACTCCTCGGTAATTCACCCCTCCACTTT.

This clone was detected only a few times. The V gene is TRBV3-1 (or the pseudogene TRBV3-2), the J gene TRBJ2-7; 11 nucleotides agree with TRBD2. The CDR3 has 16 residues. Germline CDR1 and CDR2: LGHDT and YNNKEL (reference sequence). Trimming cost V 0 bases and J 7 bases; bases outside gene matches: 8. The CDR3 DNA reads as TGTGCCAGCAGCCAAGATATTATAGCGGGGGGGAGAGAGCAGTACTTC. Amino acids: CASSQDIIAGGREQYF.

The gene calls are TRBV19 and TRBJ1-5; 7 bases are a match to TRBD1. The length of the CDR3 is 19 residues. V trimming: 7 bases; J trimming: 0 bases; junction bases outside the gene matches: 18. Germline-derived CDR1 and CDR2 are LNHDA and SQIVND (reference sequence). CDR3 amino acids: CASKDFRTGRGYSNQPQHF. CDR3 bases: TGTGCCAGTAAGGATTTCAGGACAGGAAGGGGTTATAGCAATCAGCCCCAGCATTTT.

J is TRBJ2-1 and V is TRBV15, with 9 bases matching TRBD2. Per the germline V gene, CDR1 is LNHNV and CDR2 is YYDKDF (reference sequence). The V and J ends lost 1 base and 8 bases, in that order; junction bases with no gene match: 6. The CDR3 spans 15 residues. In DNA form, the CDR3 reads TGTGCCACCAGCAGAGGGGGGACTAGCATCTATGAGCAGTTCTTC. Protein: CATSRGGTSIYEQFF.

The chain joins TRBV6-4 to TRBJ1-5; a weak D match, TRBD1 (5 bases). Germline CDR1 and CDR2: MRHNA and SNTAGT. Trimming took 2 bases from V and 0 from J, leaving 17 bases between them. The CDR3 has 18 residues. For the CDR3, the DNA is TGTGCCAGCAGTGACCCGCCCCCACAGGCCCTTAGCAATCAGCCCCAGCATTTT. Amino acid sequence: CASSDPPPQALSNQPQHF.

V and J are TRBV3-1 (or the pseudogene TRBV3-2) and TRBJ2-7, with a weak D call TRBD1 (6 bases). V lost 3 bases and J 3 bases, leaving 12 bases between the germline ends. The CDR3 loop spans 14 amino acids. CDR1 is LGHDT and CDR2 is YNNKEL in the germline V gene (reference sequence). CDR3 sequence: CASSHSGAYYEQYF. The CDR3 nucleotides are TGTGCCAGCAGCCATTCAGGGGCATACTACGAGCAGTACTTC.

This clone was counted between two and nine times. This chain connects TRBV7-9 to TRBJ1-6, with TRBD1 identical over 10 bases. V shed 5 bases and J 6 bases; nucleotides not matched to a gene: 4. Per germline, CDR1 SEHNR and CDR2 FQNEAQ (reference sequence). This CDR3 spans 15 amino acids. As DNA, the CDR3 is TGTGCCAGCAGCCCAGGGGACAGGGGTAATTCACCCCTCCACTTT. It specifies CASSPGDRGNSPLHF. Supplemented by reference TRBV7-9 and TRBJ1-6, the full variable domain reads DTGVSQNPRHKITKRGQNVTFRCDPISEHNRLYWYRQTLGQGPEFLTYFQNEAQLEKSRLLSDRFSAERPKGSFSTLEIQRTEQGDSAMYLCASSPGDRGNSPLHFGNGTRLTVT.

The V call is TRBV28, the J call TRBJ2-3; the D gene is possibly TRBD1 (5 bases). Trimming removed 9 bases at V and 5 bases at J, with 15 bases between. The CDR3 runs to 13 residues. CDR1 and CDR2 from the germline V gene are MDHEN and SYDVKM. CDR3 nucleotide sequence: TGTGCCAGGGTTCTTATAAGGGGAGATACGCAGTATTTT. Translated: CARVLIRGDTQYF.

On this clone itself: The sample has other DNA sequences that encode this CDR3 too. The CDR3 DNA sequence: TGTGCCAGCAGCCAAGTCCGGAACACTGAAGCTTTCTTT. The encoded protein is CASSQVRNTEAFF. The V and J genes are TRBV3-1 (or the pseudogene TRBV3-2) and TRBJ1-1; D remains ambiguous. The CDR3 is made up of 13 amino acids. Germline V gene data show CDR1 as LGHDT and CDR2 as YNNKEL (reference sequence). The germline V and J ends were trimmed by 1 base and 1 base, with 4 bases remaining between them.

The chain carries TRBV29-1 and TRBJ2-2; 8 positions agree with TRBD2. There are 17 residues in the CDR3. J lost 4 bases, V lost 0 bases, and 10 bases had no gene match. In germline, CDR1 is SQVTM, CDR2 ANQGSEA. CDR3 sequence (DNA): TGCAGCGTTGAAGATCCCCGGGAGGGAGGGGTCACCGGGGAGCTGTTTTTT. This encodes CSVEDPREGGVTGELFF.

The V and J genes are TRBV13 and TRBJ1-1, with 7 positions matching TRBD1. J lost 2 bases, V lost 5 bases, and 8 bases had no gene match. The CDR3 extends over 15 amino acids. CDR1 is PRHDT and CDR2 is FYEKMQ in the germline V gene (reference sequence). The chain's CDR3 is CASSPAGTVNTEAFF. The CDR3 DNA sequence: TGTGCCAGCAGCCCCGCCGGGACAGTTAACACTGAAGCTTTCTTT.